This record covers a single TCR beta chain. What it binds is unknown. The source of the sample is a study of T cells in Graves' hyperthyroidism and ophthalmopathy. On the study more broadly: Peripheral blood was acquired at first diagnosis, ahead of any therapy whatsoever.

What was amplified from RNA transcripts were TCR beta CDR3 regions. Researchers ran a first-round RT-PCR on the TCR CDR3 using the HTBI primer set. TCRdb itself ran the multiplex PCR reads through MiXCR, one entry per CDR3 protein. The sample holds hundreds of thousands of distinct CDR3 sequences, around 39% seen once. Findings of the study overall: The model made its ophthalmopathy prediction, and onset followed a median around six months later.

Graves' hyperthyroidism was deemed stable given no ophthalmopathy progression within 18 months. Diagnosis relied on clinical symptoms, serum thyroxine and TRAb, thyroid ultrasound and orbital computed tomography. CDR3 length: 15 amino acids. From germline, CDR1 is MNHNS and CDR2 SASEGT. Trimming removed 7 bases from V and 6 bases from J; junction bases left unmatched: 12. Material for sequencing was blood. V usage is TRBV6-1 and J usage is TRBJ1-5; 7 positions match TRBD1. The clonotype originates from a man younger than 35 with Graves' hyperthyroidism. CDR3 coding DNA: TGTGCCAGCAACCGACAGGGAATGTTAGGTCAGCCCCAGCATTTT. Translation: CASNRQGMLGQPQHF.